One sample yielded the 22 T cell receptor beta chains listed below, sequenced in a study of blood T cells in healthy people across ages. Through a sample-barcoded 5' primer and a J-beta primer mix, a second PCR was run for 7 to 11 cycles. From the 5' RACE reads, TCRdb called clonotypes with MiXCR, one entry per CDR3 protein. In the table there are 1.5 million to 2 million distinct CDR3 sequences, roughly 30% of which are singletons. Sequencing was carried out using blood. All receptors come from a woman between 25 and 40 years old in good health.

This clonotype was picked up a small number of times. V gene TRBV2 combines with J gene TRBJ1-2; D ambiguous. This CDR3 comprises 15 residues. V lost 2 bases and J lost 6, with 16 bases in between. CDR1 is SNHLY, CDR2 FYNNEI, per germline. CDR3 sequence reads: CASSESGGGWDGYTF. The CDR3 bases are TGTGCCAGCAGTGAAAGTGGAGGCGGCTGGGATGGCTACACCTTC.

A note on this clonotype: Compared with germline, one end of the junction differs, possibly owing to a read error. The chain has TRBV20-1 and TRBJ2-7; tentatively, D is TRBD2 (5 bases). The CDR3 runs 13 residues. Germline CDR1 reads DFQATT; CDR2 reads SNEGSKA (reference sequence). CDR3 sequence (DNA): TGCAGTGCTAGAGATTCGGGGAGCAACGAGCGGTACTTC. It is translated as CSARDSGSNERYF.

Written as DNA, the CDR3 is TGCGCCAGCAGCTTGGCCTCCTCTAGGGGGGCGAGTTCACCCCTCCACTTT. Its protein is CASSLASSRGASSPLHF. The chain employs TRBV5-1 and TRBJ1-6; a weak D match, TRBD1 (6 bases). Germline V gene sequence: CDR1 SGHRS, CDR2 YFSETQ. The CDR3 is made up of 17 amino acids. V was cut by 0 bases and J by 9 bases, with 19 bases left in between.

Points on this clonotype: The junction departs from the called germline gene at one end, perhaps through a read error. CDR3 nucleotides: TGTGCCAGTAGTTTAGAGGGGGCCGGGACAGTTAGCTATGGCTACACCTTC. The encoded protein is CASSLEGAGTVSYGYTF. The chain joins TRBV12-3 or TRBV12-4 to TRBJ1-2, with 7 bases matching TRBD1. The CDR3 extends over 17 amino acids.

This chain uses TRBV12-3 or TRBV12-4 with TRBJ2-3; D remains unclear. The CDR3 spans 14 residues. V gave up 4 bases and J gave up 4 bases, with 12 bases separating them. DNA of the CDR3: TGTGCCAGCAGTTCCCTAGTGCGTGCAGATACGCAGTATTTT. Translated: CASSSLVRADTQYF.

Only a few counts were recorded for this clonotype. The chain recombines TRBV2 with TRBJ2-7, with D tentatively TRBD1 or TRBD2 (6 bases each). V lost 7 bases to trimming and J lost 2 bases, with 9 bases between them. Germline V lookup: CDR1 SNHLY, CDR2 FYNNEI. The CDR3 is made up of 12 amino acids. CDR3 loop: CASIRGPYEQYF. The CDR3 DNA sequence: TGTGCCAGCATACGGGGGCCCTACGAGCAGTACTTC.

This clonotype was counted between two and nine times. Germline is not matched at one junction end, which may reflect a read error. CDR3 in amino acids: CANSQAYRAVGEKLFF. The DNA of the CDR3 is TGCGCCAACAGCCAAGCCTACAGGGCGGTGGGTGAAAAACTGTTTTTT. The rearrangement links TRBV4-1 to TRBJ1-4; possibly TRBD1 for D (6 bases). The CDR3 is made up of 16 amino acids. CDR1 is MGHRA, CDR2 YSYEKL, per germline.

This chain connects TRBV24-1 to TRBJ2-1; possible D gene TRBD1, 5 bases. Looked up from germline, CDR1 is KGHDR and CDR2 is SFDVKD. V lost 7 bases and J 5 bases, leaving 14 bases between the germline ends. This CDR3 comprises 14 residues. CDR3 in DNA: TGTGCCACCAGGGCGGAGACAGCCAACAATGAGCAGTTCTTC. Translated, it gives CATRAETANNEQFF.

This clonotype was seen a few times. This chain connects TRBV24-1 to TRBJ2-1; D is undetermined. The CDR3 extends over 13 amino acids. The germline V and J ends were trimmed by 5 bases and 9 bases, with 13 bases remaining between them. The V gene's germline CDR1 is KGHDR and CDR2 SFDVKD. CDR3: CATSAGPTGEQFF. CDR3 bases: TGTGCCACCAGTGCCGGCCCGACGGGTGAGCAGTTCTTC.

This clonotype was found a few times. The J gene is TRBJ2-7, the V gene TRBV19, with D unclear. From germline, CDR1 is LNHDA and CDR2 SQIVND (reference sequence). The CDR3 contains 17 residues. Trimming left V 3 bases short and J 7 bases short, with 25 bases between. CDR3 sequence reads: CASSIRLVGPTVGEQYF. CDR3 DNA sequence: TGTGCCAGTAGTATTCGTCTAGTGGGCCCTACCGTGGGTGAGCAGTACTTC.

This clonotype appeared a few times. J is TRBJ1-1 and V is TRBV12-5; D is unclear. The length of the CDR3 is 13 residues. Germline V lookup: CDR1 LGHNT, CDR2 FRNRAP. V lost 4 bases and J lost 0, with 6 bases in between. This CDR3 reads CASGYGVNTEAFF. The CDR3 DNA reads as TGTGCTAGTGGTTACGGGGTGAACACTGAAGCTTTCTTT. Looking up the rest from reference TRBV12-5 and TRBJ1-1 gives the full variable domain: DARVTQTPRHKVTEMGQEVTMRCQPILGHNTVFWYRQTMMQGLELLAYFRNRAPLDDSGMPKDRFSAEMPDATLATLKIQPSEPRDSAVYFCASGYGVNTEAFFGQGTRLTVV.

This clonotype turned up a few times. The DNA of the CDR3 is TGCGCCAGCAGCCCAGCTAGCGGGAGTACGGATGAGCAGTTCTTC. This gives the protein CASSPASGSTDEQFF. The rearrangement joins TRBV5-1 to TRBJ2-1; 10 bases align to TRBD2. Germline values: CDR1 SGHRS, CDR2 YFSETQ. V shed 4 bases, J shed 8 bases, and the junction held 9 bases outside the gene matches. CDR3 length equals 15 residues.

The chain carries TRBV10-3 and TRBJ2-5; 7 nucleotides match TRBD1. The J call may be mistaken, given a closer DNA end match to TRBJ2-1. The CDR3 sequence is 14 residues long. Germline V gene data show CDR1 as ENHRY and CDR2 as SYGVKD. CDR3 in amino acids: CAISSTGSQETQFF. The CDR3 DNA is TGTGCCATCAGTTCGACAGGGAGCCAAGAGACCCAGTTCTTC.

This clonotype was observed many times. V is TRBV7-9 and J is TRBJ2-7, with D perhaps matching TRBD1 (6 bases). Trimming cost V 5 bases and J 0 bases, with 14 bases left between them. Germline V gives CDR1 SEHNR, CDR2 FQNEAQ (reference sequence). The CDR3 is made up of 15 amino acids. The CDR3 spells CASSAGQRSSYEQYF. The CDR3 DNA reads TGTGCCAGCAGCGCAGGACAGCGAAGCTCCTACGAGCAGTACTTC.

This clonotype turned up a few times. The chain's CDR3 is CASSKEAFFEQYF. CDR3 sequence (DNA): TGTGCCAGCAGCAAAGAGGCCTTCTTCGAGCAGTACTTC. This chain joins TRBV21-1 and TRBJ2-7. TRBV21-1 is tagged as a pseudogene. The CDR3 extends over 13 amino acids.

In this sample, this clonotype turned up a few times. This chain links TRBV12-3 or TRBV12-4 with TRBJ1-5, with no clear D. Trimming left V 3 bases short and J 11 bases short, with 11 bases between. This CDR3 has 12 residues. The CDR3: CASSFSDGSQHF. The CDR3 bases are TGTGCCAGCAGTTTCTCCGACGGGTCCCAGCATTTT.

V gene TRBV5-6 combines with J gene TRBJ1-2; no clear D. The length of the CDR3 is 15 residues. V lost 2 bases to trimming and J lost 4 bases, with 15 bases between them. Germline V gene data show CDR1 as SGHDT and CDR2 as YYEEEE. The CDR3, as DNA: TGTGCCAGCAGCTTCCTGATAGGATCCTCCTATGGCTACACCTTC. Its translation: CASSFLIGSSYGYTF.

The chain carries TRBV5-1 and TRBJ2-2; 7 bases line up with TRBD1. CDR1 and CDR2 from the germline V gene are SGHRS and YFSETQ. Germline trimming cut 6 bases from V and 4 bases from J; bases unmatched to any gene: 12. The CDR3 runs 16 residues. CDR3 protein: CASTKGRQGGTGELFF. In DNA, the CDR3 is TGCGCCAGCACCAAAGGGAGACAGGGTGGCACCGGGGAGCTGTTTTTT. Combining the CDR3 with reference TRBV5-1 and TRBJ2-2 gives the whole variable domain KAGVTQTPRYLIKTRGQQVTLSCSPISGHRSVSWYQQTPGQGLQFLFEYFSETQRNKGNFPGRFSGRQFSNSRSEMNVSTLELGDSALYLCASTKGRQGGTGELFFGEGSRLTVL.

This clonotype appeared a few times. This sequence joins TRBV6-6 and TRBJ2-1, with D perhaps matching TRBD1 (5 bases). Per germline, CDR1 MNHNY and CDR2 SVGAGI (reference sequence). Trimming removed 6 bases at V and 1 base at J, with 16 bases between. The CDR3 is 16 residues long. The CDR3 loop is CASSSPRQISYNEQFF. The CDR3 coding sequence is TGTGCCAGCAGCTCCCCCCGACAGATATCCTACAATGAGCAGTTCTTC.

The V call is TRBV28, the J call TRBJ1-5, with TRBD1 matching 7 bases. Germline V gene data show CDR1 as MDHEN and CDR2 as SYDVKM. The CDR3 contains 15 residues. J lost 5 bases, V lost 2 bases, and 6 bases had no gene match. CDR3 sequence (DNA): TGTGCCAGCAGTTTACAGGGGGTAAACTATCAGCCCCAGCATTTT. Encoded protein: CASSLQGVNYQPQHF.

Note on this clonotype: Compared with germline, one end of the junction differs, possibly owing to a read error. The V call is TRBV5-1, the J call TRBJ2-4, with D possibly matching TRBD1 (5 bases). The J call is in doubt because the DNA end fits TRBJ2-7 better. The CDR3 has 16 amino acids. The germline CDR1 and CDR2 sequences are SGHRS and YFSETQ. CDR3 residues: CASGLEGPGPFSEQYF. The CDR3 bases are TGCGCCAGCGGCTTGGAAGGTCCAGGGCCTTTCTCCGAGCAGTACTTC.

Only a few counts were recorded for this clonotype. The rearrangement joins TRBV4-1 to TRBJ2-3; D remains ambiguous. Trimming took 1 base from V and 0 from J, leaving 11 bases between them. The CDR3 is 16 residues long. Germline assignment: CDR1 MGHRA and CDR2 YSYEKL. In DNA, the CDR3 is TGCGCCAGCAGCCAAGGCTTCACAGTTAGCACAGATACGCAGTATTTT. Amino acid sequence: CASSQGFTVSTDTQYF.